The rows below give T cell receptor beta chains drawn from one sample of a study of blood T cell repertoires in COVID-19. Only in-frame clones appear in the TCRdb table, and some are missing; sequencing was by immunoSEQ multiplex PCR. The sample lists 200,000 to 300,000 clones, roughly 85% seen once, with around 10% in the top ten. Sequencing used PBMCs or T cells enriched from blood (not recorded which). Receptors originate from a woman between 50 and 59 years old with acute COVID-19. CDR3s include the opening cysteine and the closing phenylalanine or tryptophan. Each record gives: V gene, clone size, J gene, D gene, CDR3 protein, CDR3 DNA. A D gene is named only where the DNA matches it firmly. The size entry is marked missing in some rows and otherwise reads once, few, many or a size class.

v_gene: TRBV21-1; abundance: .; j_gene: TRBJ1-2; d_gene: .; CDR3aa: CASSKGSPVNYGYTF; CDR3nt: TGTGCCAGCAGCAAAGGGAGTCCAGTAAACTATGGCTACACCTTC
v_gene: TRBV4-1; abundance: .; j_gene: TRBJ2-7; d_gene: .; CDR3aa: CASSQAPTFSPYEQYF; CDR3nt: TGCGCCAGCAGCCAAGCCCCGACATTCAGCCCCTACGAGCAGTACTTC
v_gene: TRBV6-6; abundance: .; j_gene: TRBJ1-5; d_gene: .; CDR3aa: CASSYSSRDQPQHF; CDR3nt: TGTGCCAGCAGTTACTCTTCCCGGGATCAGCCCCAGCATTTT
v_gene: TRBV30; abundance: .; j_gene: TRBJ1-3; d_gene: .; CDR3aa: CAWGTGSLTGNTIYF; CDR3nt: TGTGCCTGGGGTACAGGGTCGTTAACTGGAAACACCATATATTTT
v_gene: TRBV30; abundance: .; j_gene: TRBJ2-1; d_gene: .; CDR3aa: CAWSVVNGGGHNEQFF; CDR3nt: TGTGCCTGGAGTGTCGTTAATGGCGGGGGCCACAATGAGCAGTTCTTC
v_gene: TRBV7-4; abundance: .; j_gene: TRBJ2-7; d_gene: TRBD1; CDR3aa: CASSPRQGLFYEQYF; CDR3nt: TGTGCCAGCAGCCCGCGACAGGGGCTCTTTTACGAGCAGTACTTC
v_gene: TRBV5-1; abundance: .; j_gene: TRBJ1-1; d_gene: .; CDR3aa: CASSLLGSTEAFF; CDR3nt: TGCGCCAGCAGCTTGCTAGGGAGCACTGAAGCTTTCTTT
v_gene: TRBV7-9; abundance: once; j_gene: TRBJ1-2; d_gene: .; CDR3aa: CASSFGQGNDGYTF; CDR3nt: TGTGCCAGCAGCTTCGGGCAGGGGAACGATGGCTACACCTTC
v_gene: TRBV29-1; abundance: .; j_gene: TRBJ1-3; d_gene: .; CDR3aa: CSGCRVFSGNTIYF; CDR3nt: TGCAGCGGATGCAGGGTGTTCTCTGGAAACACCATATATTTT
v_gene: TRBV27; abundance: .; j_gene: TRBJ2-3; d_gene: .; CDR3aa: CASSSRVGTLADTQYF; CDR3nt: TGTGCCAGCTCCAGCCGAGTGGGGACATTAGCAGATACGCAGTATTTT
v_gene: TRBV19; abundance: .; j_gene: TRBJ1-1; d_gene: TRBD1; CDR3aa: CASRSTGAASAEAFF; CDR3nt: TGTGCCAGTAGGAGCACAGGGGCCGCCTCGGCTGAAGCTTTCTTT
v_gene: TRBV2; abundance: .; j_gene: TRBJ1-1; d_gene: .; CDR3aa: CASRELGGTEAFF; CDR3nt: TGTGCCAGCAGGGAACTGGGAGGAACTGAAGCTTTCTTT
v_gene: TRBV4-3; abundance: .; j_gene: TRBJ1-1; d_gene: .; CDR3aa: CASSQDWRGPEAFF; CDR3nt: TGCGCCAGCAGCCAAGATTGGAGGGGCCCTGAAGCTTTCTTT
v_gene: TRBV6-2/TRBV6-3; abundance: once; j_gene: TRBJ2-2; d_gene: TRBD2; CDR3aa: CASSSTSGGVTGELFF; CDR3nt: TGTGCCAGCAGCAGTACAAGCGGGGGGGTCACCGGGGAGCTGTTTTTT
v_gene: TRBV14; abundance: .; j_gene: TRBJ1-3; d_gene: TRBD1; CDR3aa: CASSTRQGHTGNTIYF; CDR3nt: TGTGCCAGCAGCACCCGACAGGGCCATACTGGAAACACCATATATTTT
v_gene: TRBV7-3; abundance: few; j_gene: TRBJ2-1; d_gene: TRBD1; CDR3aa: CASSFGTAYNEQFF; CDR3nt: TGTGCCAGCAGTTTTGGGACAGCTTACAATGAGCAGTTCTTC